Each of the 30 T cell receptor beta chains below was sequenced from the same sample in a study of post-analysis software for immune sequencing data. Included in the TCR beta cDNA libraries were unique molecular identifiers. In TCRdb, the PCR reads were re-called with MiXCR into one record per CDR3 protein. Of about 570,000 distinct CDR3 sequences listed, under 40% are singletons. Study-wide results and caveats: With TRBV5-6, TRBV5-1 and TRBV20-1 included, about five TRBV segments were more frequent in patients than in controls.

Their specific antigens are unknown. Input material: blood. The receptors come from a girl aged 2-17 years with multiple sclerosis.

The chain is built from TRBV7-9 and TRBJ2-1; D uncertain. Germline V gives CDR1 SEHNR, CDR2 FQNEAQ (reference sequence). This CDR3 has 14 amino acids. V was clipped by 0 bases and J by 4 bases, with 7 bases between them. The DNA of the CDR3 is TGTGCCAGCAGCTTAGCGGAACGGTACAATGAGCAGTTCTTC. It codes for CASSLAERYNEQFF.

This clonotype has more than one count but fewer than ten. J is TRBJ2-1 and V is TRBV7-3; no definite D call. Germline V CDR1 and CDR2: SGHTA, FQGTGA. This CDR3 is built from 12 residues. The germline V and J ends were trimmed by 5 bases and 9 bases, with 11 bases remaining between them. Here the CDR3 DNA reads TGTGCCAGCAGCCCCCCTCAGCCTGAGCAGTTCTTC. Encoded protein: CASSPPQPEQFF.

This chain uses TRBV7-9 with TRBJ1-1; no reliable D call. CDR1 is SEHNR, CDR2 FQNEAQ, per germline (reference sequence). The CDR3 covers 12 residues. Trimming took 3 bases from V and 7 from J, leaving 9 bases between them. DNA for the CDR3: TGTGCCAGCAGCTTTGGGATCGGTGAAGCTTTCTTT. Translating gives CASSFGIGEAFF.

The chain is built from TRBV27 and TRBJ2-1; 7 positions agree with TRBD2. The germline gives CDR1 MNHEY, CDR2 SMNVEV (reference sequence). V shed 7 bases and J 5 bases; nucleotides not matched to a gene: 14. The CDR3 sequence is 16 residues long. The CDR3 loop reads CASKPLLAFPDNEQFF. The CDR3 bases are TGTGCCAGCAAACCTCTACTAGCGTTCCCGGACAATGAGCAGTTCTTC.

J is TRBJ1-2 and V is TRBV12-3 or TRBV12-4; TRBD1 aligns across 7 bases. J lost 5 bases, V lost 4 bases, and 4 bases had no gene match. The CDR3 totals 13 residues. CDR3 loop: CASSSTGAYGYTF. The DNA for the CDR3 is TGTGCCAGCAGTTCCACAGGGGCGTATGGCTACACCTTC.

The chain couples TRBV6-1 to TRBJ1-1, with 7 nucleotides matching TRBD1. Germline values: CDR1 MNHNS, CDR2 SASEGT. J gave up 4 bases and V 0 bases, and 5 bases lay outside the gene matches. CDR3 length: 15 residues. CDR3 protein: CASSEAGDRGTEAFF. In nucleotides, the CDR3 is TGTGCCAGCAGTGAAGCAGGGGACAGAGGCACTGAAGCTTTCTTT.

The chain couples TRBV20-1 to TRBJ2-7; 10 bases align to TRBD1. The DNA end lines up better with TRBJ2-5; the J call may be wrong. The CDR3 has 14 residues. CDR1 is DFQATT and CDR2 is SNEGSKA in the germline V gene (reference sequence). The CDR3 spells CSAEIGTGEETQYF. The CDR3 DNA sequence: TGCAGTGCTGAAATTGGGACAGGGGAAGAGACCCAGTACTTC.

The chain carries TRBV15 and TRBJ1-5, with D tentatively TRBD1 (6 bases). Germline CDR1 LNHNV, CDR2 YYDKDF (reference sequence). The CDR3 runs 17 residues. V was cut by 0 bases and J by 4 bases, with 16 bases left in between. The CDR3 nucleotides read TGTGCCACCAGCAGAGATCAAGGGGGATTTGGTAATCAGCCCCAGCATTTT. Protein: CATSRDQGGFGNQPQHF.

The V gene is TRBV20-1, the J gene TRBJ2-7; the match to TRBD2 covers 10 bases. V was clipped by 0 bases and J by 1 base; unmatched bases: 3. CDR3 length equals 15 residues. The germline gives CDR1 DFQATT, CDR2 SNEGSKA (reference sequence). CDR3 in amino acids: CSARDPGLASYEQYF. Here the CDR3 DNA reads TGCAGTGCTAGAGACCCGGGACTAGCGTCCTACGAGCAGTACTTC.

V gene TRBV12-3 or TRBV12-4 combines with J gene TRBJ1-6; D is undetermined. The CDR3 has 14 residues. V was pared by 6 bases and J by 9 bases, with 15 bases between. The DNA of the CDR3 is TGTGCCAGCAGCTCGGACCCCTTTGGTTCACCCCTCCACTTT. Translating it yields CASSSDPFGSPLHF.

This sequence joins TRBV21-1 and TRBJ2-3; the table's TRBD1 call for D was not verified on the DNA. TRBV21-1 is reported as a pseudogene. The CDR3 covers 15 residues. CDR3 nucleotides: TGTGCCAGCAGCGCTTGGGACCTGCTCACAGATACGCAGTATTTT. Its translation: CASSAWDLLTDTQYF.

The rearrangement links TRBV6-1 to TRBJ2-3; 14 nucleotides agree with TRBD2. The CDR3 length is 17 residues. Germline trimming cut 7 bases from V and 5 bases from J; bases unmatched to any gene: 11. From germline, CDR1 is MNHNS and CDR2 SASEGT. The CDR3 DNA reads TGTGCCAGCACCGACGCCGGGACTAGCGGGAGCTTAGATACGCAGTATTTT. Amino acids: CASTDAGTSGSLDTQYF.

The chain joins TRBV18 to TRBJ1-5; TRBD1 agrees at 9 bases. CDR3 size: 14 residues. Per germline, CDR1 KGHSH and CDR2 LQKENI. V was pared by 3 bases and J by 5 bases, with 2 bases of the junction left unmatched. This chain's CDR3 is CASSPTGGHQPQHF. CDR3 sequence (DNA): TGTGCCAGCTCACCTACAGGGGGCCATCAGCCCCAGCATTTT.

In its sample, this clonotype was seen a few times. V is TRBV12-3 or TRBV12-4 and J is TRBJ2-5; D possibly matches TRBD1 or TRBD2 (5 bases each). The CDR3 length is 14 residues. Trimming stripped 6 bases from V and 4 bases from J, with 15 bases between. The CDR3 DNA sequence: TGTGCCAGCAGAACCGGGACGAGGGGAGAGACCCAGTACTTC. It yields the protein CASRTGTRGETQYF.

This clonotype was counted ten times or more. The CDR3 region is CASNWQGANTGELFF. In DNA form, the CDR3 reads TGTGCCAGCAACTGGCAGGGAGCGAACACCGGGGAGCTGTTTTTT. V is TRBV6-6 and J is TRBJ2-2; D may match TRBD1 or TRBD2 (5 bases each). CDR1 is MNHNY and CDR2 is SVGAGI in the germline V gene (reference sequence). V shed 7 bases and J shed 0 bases, with 12 bases lying between them. CDR3 length: 15 residues.

This chain connects TRBV20-1 to TRBJ2-1; 15 bases match TRBD2. With 6 bases clipped from V and 9 bases from J, the junction kept 6 bases outside the gene matches. This CDR3 has 14 residues. Germline CDR1 DFQATT, CDR2 SNEGSKA (reference sequence). The CDR3 sequence is CSAQRTSGGGEQFF. In DNA form, the CDR3 reads TGCAGTGCCCAAAGGACTAGCGGGGGGGGTGAGCAGTTCTTC.

Ten or more counts support this clonotype. The chain uses TRBV6-5 and TRBJ2-3; the D is unclear. V was cut by 2 bases and J by 1 base, with 10 bases left in between. The CDR3 runs to 15 residues. CDR1 MNHEY and CDR2 SVGAGI come from the germline V gene. The CDR3 DNA reads TGTGCCAGCAGTTACCGCTTCTACGGCACAGATACGCAGTATTTT. As protein: CASSYRFYGTDTQYF.

The gene calls are TRBV6-5 and TRBJ2-4, with TRBD2 as a possible D gene (7 bases). This CDR3 comprises 13 residues. The V gene lost 8 bases and the J gene lost 9 bases, with 17 bases spanning the gap. In germline, CDR1 is MNHEY, CDR2 SVGAGI. The CDR3 sequence: CASHRRGGGIQYF. CDR3 DNA: TGTGCCAGCCATCGAAGGGGGGGCGGCATTCAGTACTTC.

The chain couples TRBV5-1 to TRBJ2-5; D is possibly TRBD1 (5 bases). This CDR3 contains 15 residues. V lost 2 bases and J lost 2, with 13 bases in between. Per the germline V gene, CDR1 is SGHRS and CDR2 is YFSETQ. CDR3 coding DNA: TGCGCCAGCAGCTTCCGACAGACAACTCAAGAGACCCAGTACTTC. Translated, it gives CASSFRQTTQETQYF.

This chain links TRBV5-1 with TRBJ2-5; 8 bases are a match to TRBD1. The germline V gene has CDR1 SGHRS and CDR2 YFSETQ. V shed 0 bases, J shed 3 bases, and the junction held 4 bases outside the gene matches. The CDR3 has 15 amino acids. The CDR3 spells CASSLDRGTEETQYF. The CDR3 region has the DNA TGCGCCAGCAGCTTGGACAGGGGGACCGAAGAGACCCAGTACTTC.

In its sample, this clonotype was seen a few times. The rearrangement links TRBV29-1 to TRBJ2-1; the D gene is possibly TRBD1 (5 bases). The CDR3 consists of 13 residues. Trimming pared 4 bases from V and 5 bases from J, leaving 12 bases between. CDR1 and CDR2 (germline): SQVTM, ANQGSEA. CDR3 sequence: CSVGREFDNEQFF. CDR3 coding DNA: TGCAGCGTTGGCAGGGAATTCGACAATGAGCAGTTCTTC.

In its sample, this clonotype was seen a few times. The gene calls are TRBV20-1 and TRBJ1-5, with D perhaps matching TRBD1 (5 bases). CDR3 length equals 13 residues. Between the trimmed V and J ends, which lost 1 base and 6 bases, there was a span of 10 bases. Germline V gene data show CDR1 as DFQATT and CDR2 as SNEGSKA (reference sequence). The CDR3, as DNA: TGCAGTGCTAGAGTAGGGGCGGGTCAGCCCCAGCATTTT. This encodes CSARVGAGQPQHF.

The V call is TRBV6-2 or TRBV6-3, the J call TRBJ2-1; TRBD2 might be the D (6 bases). V dropped 7 bases and J dropped 1 base, with 8 bases sitting between them. The CDR3 extends over 13 amino acids. Germline V gives CDR1 MNHEY, CDR2 SVGEGT. The CDR3 region has the DNA TGTGCCAGCAAAGGGACTTCCTACAATGAGCAGTTCTTC. The encoded protein is CASKGTSYNEQFF.

The chain recombines TRBV29-1 with TRBJ1-2, with D perhaps matching TRBD1 (5 bases). Germline V gives CDR1 SQVTM, CDR2 ANQGSEA. This CDR3 contains 11 residues. The CDR3: CSALWDFGYTF. The CDR3 region has the DNA TGCAGTGCTCTGTGGGACTTTGGCTACACCTTC.

This clonotype showed up just once. The rearrangement uses TRBV20-1 and TRBJ2-1, with 9 bases that match TRBD1. This CDR3 spans 17 amino acids. V lost 3 bases, J lost 5 bases, and 14 bases stayed unmatched. Germline CDR1 DFQATT, CDR2 SNEGSKA (reference sequence). The CDR3 DNA reads as TGCAGTGCTAGTTCCGACTTAACCGGGACAGGGAACAATGAGCAGTTCTTC. Encoded protein: CSASSDLTGTGNNEQFF.

The V call is TRBV5-1, the J call TRBJ1-1; no reliable D call. The CDR3 sequence is 13 residues long. V shed 4 bases and J shed 3 bases, with 10 bases lying between them. The germline gives CDR1 SGHRS, CDR2 YFSETQ. For the CDR3, the DNA is TGCGCCAGCAGCGTCCGCACTGACACTGAAGCTTTCTTT. This gives the protein CASSVRTDTEAFF.

In its sample, this clonotype was seen a few times. The chain carries TRBV27 and TRBJ1-2, with 8 bases matching TRBD1. Germline V gives CDR1 MNHEY, CDR2 SMNVEV (reference sequence). The CDR3 has 14 residues. V gave up 5 bases and J gave up 2 bases; unmatched junction bases: 4. CDR3 sequence reads: CASSLDRENYGYTF. CDR3 DNA: TGTGCCAGCAGTCTGGACAGGGAGAACTATGGCTACACCTTC.

J is TRBJ2-3 and V is TRBV29-1; D possibly corresponds to TRBD2 (5 bases). V was pared by 5 bases and J by 5 bases, with 17 bases between. Germline V gene sequence: CDR1 SQVTM, CDR2 ANQGSEA. This CDR3 is built from 14 residues. The CDR3 nucleotides are TGCAGCGTTCGGTGGCGGGCTGCGGGAGATACGCAGTATTTT. It translates to CSVRWRAAGDTQYF.

The chain combines TRBV5-1 with TRBJ2-3; TRBD1 might be the D (6 bases). The germline V gene encodes CDR1 SGHRS and CDR2 YFSETQ. The CDR3 has 15 residues. Trimming took off 7 bases at V and 4 bases at J, with 19 bases between the two ends. The CDR3 DNA sequence: TGCGCCAGCCACTGGCGAGGGGGAGTCTCAGATACGCAGTATTTT. This codes for CASHWRGGVSDTQYF.

This clonotype has more than one count but fewer than ten. This chain joins TRBV6-2 or TRBV6-3 and TRBJ2-7, with D hard to call. Germline V gives CDR1 MNHEY, CDR2 SVGEGT. Trimming cost V 4 bases and J 3 bases, with 16 bases left between them. The CDR3 length is 15 residues. The CDR3 loop is CASSSLFGPSYEQYF. CDR3 bases: TGTGCCAGCAGTTCCCTATTTGGCCCTAGCTACGAGCAGTACTTC.